This T cell receptor (beta chain) came from a study of blood T cell repertoires in COVID-19. Method: immunoSEQ multiplex PCR; TCRdb's copy keeps in-frame clones and lacks some. Of approximately 340,000 clones listed, roughly 87% were seen once; the top ten hold around 9.9%. This TCR was sampled from a man aged 30 to 39 with COVID-19, enrolled during active disease. The sample taken for sequencing was peripheral blood.

This CDR3 is CASTGSSYEQYF. CDR3 coding DNA: TGTGCCAGCACCGGGTCATCCTACGAGCAGTACTTC. The chain recombines TRBV6-5 with TRBJ2-7; D ambiguous. V lost 7 bases, J lost 1 base, and 8 bases lay in between. The CDR3 contains 12 residues. Germline V gene sequence: CDR1 MNHEY, CDR2 SVGAGI.